The 14 T cell receptor beta chains in this list originate from one sample, sequenced in a study of CD8+CD57+ T cells in acquired aplastic anemia. For CDR3 and TCR beta VDJ profiling, genomic DNA was the template used. Via MiXCR, TCRdb re-called the reads, giving one row per CDR3 protein. This table holds around 200,000 distinct CDR3 sequences, around 63% found once. The sample consisted of sorted CD4+, CD8+, or CD8+CD57+ T cells (not recorded which) from PBMCs. The receptors shown here come from a human donor in good health.

The chain recombines TRBV7-2 with TRBJ2-5; D not resolved. CDR3 length: 13 amino acids. Trimming took off 4 bases at V and 6 bases at J, with 12 bases between the two ends. Germline V gives CDR1 SGHTA, CDR2 FQGNSA. CDR3 in DNA: TGTGCCAGCAGCTCCGACCGCTACCAGACCCAGTACTTC. Translation gives CASSSDRYQTQYF.

This clonotype was seen only a few times. The chain recombines TRBV18 with TRBJ2-1, with 7 nucleotides matching TRBD2. Germline V lookup: CDR1 KGHSH, CDR2 LQKENI. The CDR3 runs to 16 residues. The junction had 8 bases not matched to a gene; V was cut back by 2 bases and J by 4 bases. The CDR3 DNA reads as TGTGCCAGCTCACCAGGAATACTAGCGCCATACAATGAGCAGTTCTTC. It specifies CASSPGILAPYNEQFF.

V and J are TRBV19 and TRBJ1-6; TRBD1 is a possible D gene (5 bases). This CDR3 region has 13 residues. The V and J ends lost 6 bases and 10 bases respectively, with 13 bases between them. Germline CDR1 LNHDA, CDR2 SQIVND (reference sequence). CDR3 DNA sequence: TGTGCCAGTAGGGGACCGTTTAGATCACCCCTCCACTTT. Encoded protein: CASRGPFRSPLHF.

The V and J genes are TRBV13 and TRBJ1-2; 7 bases fit TRBD1. CDR3 length: 13 amino acids. The trim removed 3 bases at V and 6 bases at J, leaving 4 bases unmatched. Per the germline V gene, CDR1 is PRHDT and CDR2 is FYEKMQ (reference sequence). The CDR3 region is CASSFSGGDGYTF. The CDR3 coding sequence is TGTGCCAGCAGCTTTTCAGGGGGAGATGGCTACACCTTC.

The gene calls are TRBV7-6 and TRBJ1-3, with 8 bases identical to TRBD1. The CDR3 consists of 14 residues. Trimming took 4 bases from V and 5 from J; bases not matched to a gene: 4. The germline CDR1 and CDR2 sequences are SGHVS and FNYEAQ. This CDR3 reads CASSSDRERNTIYF. The CDR3 nucleotides read TGTGCCAGCAGCTCGGACAGGGAAAGAAACACCATATATTTT.

This clonotype was counted at least ten times. V and J are TRBV7-3 and TRBJ2-1, with 7 bases that match TRBD2. V lost 4 bases, J lost 2 bases, and 14 bases stayed unmatched. The CDR3 length is 18 residues. Germline values: CDR1 SGHTA, CDR2 FQGTGA. CDR3 sequence (DNA): TGTGCCAGCAGCTCAACCCCCCTACTAGCGCCTCCCTACAATGAGCAGTTCTTC. Its translation: CASSSTPLLAPPYNEQFF.

This clonotype was detected a few times. A read error may produce the germline difference seen at one junction end. The chain employs TRBV12-3 or TRBV12-4 and TRBJ2-3; no firm D call. The CDR3 contains 13 residues. This CDR3 reads CASSFDRTDTQYF. The CDR3, as DNA: TGTGCCAGCAGCTTTGACCGCACAGATACGCAGTATTTC.

Many counts were recorded for this clonotype. The chain is built from TRBV5-5 and TRBJ2-7; D perhaps matches TRBD1 (6 bases). Germline V gene lookup returns CDR1 SGHKS and CDR2 YYEKEE (reference sequence). There are 15 residues in the CDR3. V dropped 4 bases and J dropped 0 bases, with 14 bases sitting between them. For the CDR3, the DNA is TGTGCCAGCAGCCAAGACAGGTTCTACTCCTACGAGCAGTACTTC. Residues: CASSQDRFYSYEQYF.

The chain carries TRBV12-5 and TRBJ2-7; 11 bases are a match to TRBD2. The CDR3 is made up of 17 amino acids. Germline assignment: CDR1 LGHNT and CDR2 FRNRAP. The V and J ends lost 1 base and 4 bases, in that order; junction bases with no gene match: 9. This CDR3 reads CASGLAVLAGEAYEQYF. CDR3 nucleotides: TGTGCTAGTGGTTTGGCAGTACTAGCGGGAGAGGCTTACGAGCAGTACTTC. Supplemented by reference TRBV12-5 and TRBJ2-7, the full variable domain reads DARVTQTPRHKVTEMGQEVTMRCQPILGHNTVFWYRQTMMQGLELLAYFRNRAPLDDSGMPKDRFSAEMPDATLATLKIQPSEPRDSAVYFCASGLAVLAGEAYEQYFGPGTRLTVT.

The V and J genes are TRBV2 and TRBJ1-2, with D possibly matching TRBD1 (5 bases). The CDR3 runs 14 residues. Trimming removed 7 bases at V and 2 bases at J, with 14 bases between. Per germline, CDR1 SNHLY and CDR2 FYNNEI. The CDR3 here is CASNGGEGNYGYTF. CDR3 coding DNA: TGTGCCAGCAACGGCGGTGAGGGGAACTATGGCTACACCTTC.

Regarding this clonotype: A much larger clone is a single base away; this may be a read error. The chain joins TRBV6-1 to TRBJ2-1, with 10 bases matching TRBD2. Germline V lookup: CDR1 MNHNS, CDR2 SASEGT. The CDR3 has 15 residues. V shed 8 bases and J 4 bases; nucleotides not matched to a gene: 8. Here the CDR3 DNA reads TGTGCCAGCGGTTACCTAGCGGGGGCGTACAATGAGCAGTTCTTC. Its protein product is CASGYLAGAYNEQFF.

This clonotype came up a few times. The CDR3: CASSSYERGYEQYF. DNA for the CDR3: TGTGCCAGCAGTTCGTATGAGCGGGGGTACGAGCAGTACTTC. The V call is TRBV12-3 or TRBV12-4, the J call TRBJ2-7; 8 bases fit TRBD2. The CDR3 covers 14 residues. J gave up 4 bases and V 4 bases, and 6 bases lay outside the gene matches.

The V call is TRBV24-1, the J call TRBJ2-5; 10 nucleotides match TRBD1. V trimming: 4 bases; J trimming: 13 bases; junction bases outside the gene matches: 17. The CDR3 is 16 amino acids. CDR1 is KGHDR and CDR2 is SFDVKD in the germline V gene. The CDR3 reads CATSEGTTGGVEARYF. CDR3 DNA: TGTGCCACCAGTGAAGGTACGACAGGGGGCGTAGAGGCCCGGTACTTC.

At least ten counts were recorded for this clonotype. The chain is built from TRBV4-1 and TRBJ2-4, with 9 bases matching TRBD1. The CDR3 contains 16 residues. Trimming cost V 0 bases and J 7 bases; bases outside gene matches: 7. Germline V CDR1 and CDR2: MGHRA, YSYEKL. CDR3: CASSQDLQGARNIQYF. The CDR3 DNA sequence: TGCGCCAGCAGCCAAGATCTACAGGGGGCAAGGAACATTCAGTACTTC.